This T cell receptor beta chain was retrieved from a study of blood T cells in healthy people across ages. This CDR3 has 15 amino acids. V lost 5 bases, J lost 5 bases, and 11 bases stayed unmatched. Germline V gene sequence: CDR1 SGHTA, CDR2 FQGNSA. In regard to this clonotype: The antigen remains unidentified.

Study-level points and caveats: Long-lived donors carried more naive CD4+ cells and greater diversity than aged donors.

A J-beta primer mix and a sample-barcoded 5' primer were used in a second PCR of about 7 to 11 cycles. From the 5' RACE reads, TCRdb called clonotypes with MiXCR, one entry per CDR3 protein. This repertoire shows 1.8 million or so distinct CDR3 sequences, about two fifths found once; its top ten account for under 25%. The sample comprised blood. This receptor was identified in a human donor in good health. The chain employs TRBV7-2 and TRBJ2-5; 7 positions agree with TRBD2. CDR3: CASSRSGLPFETQYF. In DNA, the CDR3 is TGTGCCAGCAGCAGATCGGGACTACCTTTCGAGACCCAGTACTTC.